This paragraph reports one TCR beta chain. TCRdb re-analysed the 5' RACE reads in MiXCR, keeping a single row per CDR3 protein. Here the sample spans roughly 190,000 distinct CDR3 sequences, about 17% being singletons. The sample comes from a study of T-cell memory formation after mild COVID-19. The CDR3 loop spans 19 amino acids. V trimming: 3 bases; J trimming: 4 bases; junction bases outside the gene matches: 15. The germline CDR1 and CDR2 sequences are SGHVS and FNYEAQ. The sample consisted of PBMCs or a T cell subset sorted from them (not recorded which). This clonotype was sampled from an adult woman who had mild COVID-19 (a few samples of this study predate the infection). Cell type and time point are not known. The genes are TRBV7-6 and TRBJ2-7; 13 bases are shared with TRBD2. CDR3 in amino acids: CASSFRISGLAGVSYEQYF. In DNA, the CDR3 is TGTGCCAGCAGCTTTAGAATATCAGGACTAGCGGGAGTCTCTTACGAGCAGTACTTC.